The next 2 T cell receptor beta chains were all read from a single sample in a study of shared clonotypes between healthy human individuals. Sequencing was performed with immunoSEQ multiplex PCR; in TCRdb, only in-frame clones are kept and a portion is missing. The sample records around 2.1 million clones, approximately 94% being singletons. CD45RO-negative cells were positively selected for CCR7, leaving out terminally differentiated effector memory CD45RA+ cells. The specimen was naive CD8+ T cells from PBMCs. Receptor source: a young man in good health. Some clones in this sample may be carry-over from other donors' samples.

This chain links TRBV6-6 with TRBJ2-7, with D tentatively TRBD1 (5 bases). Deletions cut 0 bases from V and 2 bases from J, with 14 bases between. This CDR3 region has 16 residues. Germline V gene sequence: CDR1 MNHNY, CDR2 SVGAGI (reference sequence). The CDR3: CASSYSWAGQAYEQYF. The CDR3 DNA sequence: TGTGCCAGCAGTTACTCTTGGGCAGGGCAGGCCTACGAGCAGTACTTC.

Written as DNA, the CDR3 is TGTGCCAGCAGCCAAGATCGGTACGGGGCTCAGTTCTTC. It is translated as CASSQDRYGAQFF. The rearrangement joins TRBV14 to TRBJ2-1; D may correspond to TRBD1 or TRBD2 (5 bases each). CDR3 length: 13 residues. V was cut by 0 bases and J by 13 bases, with 13 bases left in between. The germline CDR1 and CDR2 sequences are SGHDN and FVKESK. Variable domain in full (rest from reference TRBV14 and TRBJ2-1): EAGVTQFPSHSVIEKGQTVTLRCDPISGHDNLYWYRRVMGKEIKFLLHFVKESKQDESGMPNNRFLAERTGGTYSTLKVQPAELEDSGVYFCASSQDRYGAQFFGPGTRLTVL.